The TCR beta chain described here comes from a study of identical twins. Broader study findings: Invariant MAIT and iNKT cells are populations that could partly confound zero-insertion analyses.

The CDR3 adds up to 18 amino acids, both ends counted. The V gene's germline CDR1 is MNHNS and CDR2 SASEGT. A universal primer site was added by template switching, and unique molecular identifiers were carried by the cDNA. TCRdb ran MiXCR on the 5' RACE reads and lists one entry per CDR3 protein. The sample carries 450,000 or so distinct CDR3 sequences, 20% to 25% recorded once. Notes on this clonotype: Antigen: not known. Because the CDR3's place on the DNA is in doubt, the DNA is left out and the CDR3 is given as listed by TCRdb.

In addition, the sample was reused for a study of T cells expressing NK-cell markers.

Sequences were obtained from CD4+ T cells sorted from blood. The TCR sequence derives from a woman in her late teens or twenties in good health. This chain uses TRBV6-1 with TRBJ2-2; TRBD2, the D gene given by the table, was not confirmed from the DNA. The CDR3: CASSEQSGRGRTPGSCFF.